The clone carrying this TCR beta chain was observed once. This specimen belongs to a study of blood T cell repertoires in COVID-19. Study-level information: Acute and convalescent COVID-19 specimens originated in the United States, Italy and Spain.

In the source study's methods: The authors estimated nucleated cell counts from reference gene primer amplification. The table came from immunoSEQ multiplex PCR; TCRdb's copy has only in-frame clones and leaves some out. The V and J calls and clone size come from that table; D and trimming were worked out from the DNA. The data contain more than 85,000 clones, around 74% of them singletons. Per germline, CDR1 SNHLY and CDR2 FYNNEI. V dropped 5 bases and J dropped 5; count of bases not matched to a gene: 8. The CDR3 spans 14 residues. V and J are TRBV2 and TRBJ1-2; 7 positions agree with TRBD1. The sequencing sample was made of peripheral blood. The TCR was taken from a woman aged 70-85 years with acute or convalescent COVID-19. CDR3: CASSSEGGGYGYTF. CDR3 nucleotides: TGTGCCAGCAGTTCCGAAGGGGGCGGGTATGGCTACACCTTC.